These 30 T cell receptor beta chains share one sample of origin, sequenced in a study of OX40 agonist ivuxolimab in advanced cancers. The table came from immunoSEQ multiplex PCR; TCRdb's copy has only in-frame clones and leaves some out. The sample has roughly 60,000 clones; approximately 90% are singletons. Material: CD4+ or CD8+ T cells sorted from blood, obtained in a trial of the OX40 agonist ivuxolimab. The receptor set was obtained from an adult with an advanced solid tumor such as melanoma, head and neck, liver or kidney cancer.

V is TRBV18 and J is TRBJ1-1; D might be TRBD1 (5 bases). CDR3 length: 13 residues. Germline V gene sequence: CDR1 KGHSH, CDR2 LQKENI. Trimming cost V 6 bases and J 3 bases, with 11 bases left between them. In DNA form, the CDR3 reads TGTGCCAGCTCCCCCGGGGGGGACACTGAAGCTTTCTTT. It codes for CASSPGGDTEAFF.

The chain is built from TRBV4-3 and TRBJ2-1, with 12 bases aligning to TRBD2. V lost 0 bases, J lost 10 bases, and 7 bases stayed unmatched. The CDR3 loop spans 16 amino acids. The germline V gene encodes CDR1 LGHNA and CDR2 YSLEER. As DNA, the CDR3 is TGCGCCAGCAGCCAAGATCCTAGCGGGAGGGGGGTGGAGCAGTTCTTC. Translating gives CASSQDPSGRGVEQFF.

The chain couples TRBV7-2 to TRBJ2-3, with D uncertain. With 2 bases removed from V and 4 bases from J, the gap between germline ends came to 4 bases. CDR1 is SGHTA, CDR2 FQGNSA, per germline. The CDR3 totals 12 residues. The CDR3 loop is CASSLFADTQYF. The CDR3 region has the DNA TGTGCCAGCAGCTTATTTGCAGATACGCAGTATTTT.

The sample holds a few counts of this clone. The genes are TRBV7-8 and TRBJ1-2; D remains ambiguous. V was trimmed by 5 bases and J by 4 bases, leaving 14 bases between them. CDR1 is SGHVS and CDR2 is FQNEAQ in the germline V gene. The CDR3 loop spans 14 amino acids. For the CDR3, the DNA is TGTGCCAGCAGCGCCCAGCCGGATGGCTATGGCTACACCTTC. Amino acids: CASSAQPDGYGYTF.

The chain joins TRBV19 to TRBJ2-2; the D is unclear. This CDR3 region has 15 residues. Trimming removed 1 base from V and 0 bases from J, with 6 bases in between. Germline V CDR1 and CDR2: LNHDA, SQIVND (reference sequence). CDR3 amino acids: CASSIVSANTGELFF. The CDR3 bases are TGTGCCAGTAGTATAGTTTCTGCGAACACCGGGGAGCTGTTTTTT.

V and J are TRBV10-3 and TRBJ2-1; 7 bases match TRBD2. V shed 1 base, J shed 12 bases, and the junction held 3 bases outside the gene matches. The CDR3 is 12 residues long. Germline V gene lookup returns CDR1 ENHRY and CDR2 SYGVKD. The CDR3 here is CAISEYSSGQFF. CDR3 nucleotides: TGTGCCATCAGTGAGTATTCTAGCGGGCAGTTCTTC.

The rearrangement uses TRBV2 and TRBJ1-4, with 7 nucleotides matching TRBD1. The CDR3 contains 15 residues. The germline CDR1 and CDR2 sequences are SNHLY and FYNNEI. The V gene end was trimmed by 8 bases and the J gene end by 2 bases; junction bases not matched to a gene: 8. CDR3 coding DNA: TGTGCCAGCGGACAACAGGGGTTGACTAATGAAAAACTGTTTTTT. It yields the protein CASGQQGLTNEKLFF.

The chain recombines TRBV19 with TRBJ1-4; the D is unclear. The CDR3 is 15 residues long. V was clipped by 3 bases and J by 0 bases, with 8 bases between them. Germline V gene lookup returns CDR1 LNHDA and CDR2 SQIVND (reference sequence). The CDR3 bases are TGTGCCAGTAGTATTCGGGAAGCAACTAATGAAAAACTGTTTTTT. Amino acid sequence: CASSIREATNEKLFF.

The V gene is TRBV5-1, the J gene TRBJ2-6; D unresolved. CDR3 length: 18 amino acids. Germline values: CDR1 SGHRS, CDR2 YFSETQ. V lost 4 bases to trimming and J lost 0 bases, with 17 bases between them. The chain's CDR3 is CASSPGPPTNSGANVLTF. The DNA for the CDR3 is TGCGCCAGCAGCCCTGGGCCGCCAACCAACTCTGGGGCCAACGTCCTGACTTTC.

The chain recombines TRBV7-9 with TRBJ2-7; 10 nucleotides align to TRBD2. Trimming removed 3 bases from V and 2 bases from J; junction bases left unmatched: 4. Germline V gene sequence: CDR1 SEHNR, CDR2 FQNEAQ (reference sequence). The CDR3 spans 15 residues. CDR3 amino acids: CASSFGTSGTYEQYF. The CDR3 bases are TGTGCCAGCAGCTTTGGCACTAGCGGGACCTACGAGCAGTACTTC.

This clone was observed a single time. The V and J genes are TRBV7-2 and TRBJ2-7; 15 positions agree with TRBD2. Germline V CDR1 and CDR2: SGHTA, FQGNSA. Unmatched junction bases numbered 3, after V lost 5 bases and J lost 4 bases. This CDR3 has 15 amino acids. The CDR3 reads CASSSGLAGGYEQYF. The CDR3 nucleotides are TGTGCCAGCAGCAGCGGACTAGCGGGAGGGTACGAGCAGTACTTC.

V and J are TRBV19 and TRBJ1-2; D uncertain. Trimming cost V 5 bases and J 3 bases, with 10 bases left between them. The CDR3 loop spans 13 amino acids. Germline CDR1 reads LNHDA; CDR2 reads SQIVND (reference sequence). In DNA, the CDR3 is TGTGCCAGTAGTTTCAGTTTTGACTATGGCTACACCTTC. It yields the protein CASSFSFDYGYTF.

The chain carries TRBV5-1 and TRBJ2-5, with TRBD2 matching 8 bases. V was clipped by 3 bases and J by 5 bases; unmatched bases: 3. This CDR3 region has 13 residues. CDR1 SGHRS and CDR2 YFSETQ come from the germline V gene. CDR3 nucleotides: TGCGCCAGCAGCTACCAGCGGGAGGAGACCCAGTACTTC. It is translated as CASSYQREETQYF.

The V and J genes are TRBV19 and TRBJ2-1, with a tentative D call TRBD2 (5 bases). The CDR3 runs to 15 residues. Trimming took 3 bases from V and 12 from J, leaving 21 bases between them. Germline V lookup: CDR1 LNHDA, CDR2 SQIVND (reference sequence). The CDR3 DNA follows: TGTGCCAGTAGTATGGCGGACTGGCGAAACATCGGGCAGTTCTTC. Encoded protein: CASSMADWRNIGQFF.

The rearrangement joins TRBV14 to TRBJ2-7; 14 bases align to TRBD2. This CDR3 region has 18 residues. Germline V CDR1 and CDR2: SGHDN, FVKESK. Losses at the gene ends were 3 bases for V and 2 bases for J; bases not matched to a gene: 9. The CDR3 coding sequence is TGTGCCAGCAGCCAGGTCATAACGACTAGCGGGAGGGCCTACGAGCAGTACTTC. It codes for CASSQVITTSGRAYEQYF.

The chain is built from TRBV11-2 and TRBJ2-7; perhaps TRBD1 as D (5 bases). V gave up 0 bases and J gave up 0 bases, with 15 bases separating them. Looked up from germline, CDR1 is SGHAT and CDR2 is FQNNGV. CDR3 length: 17 amino acids. CDR3 in amino acids: CASSLDSSGASSYEQYF. In DNA form, the CDR3 reads TGTGCCAGCAGCTTAGATTCGTCTGGGGCCAGCTCCTACGAGCAGTACTTC.

The table lists this clone with a count of one. V usage is TRBV25-1 and J usage is TRBJ2-3; 11 bases map to TRBD2. The germline gives CDR1 MGHDK, CDR2 SYGVNS. The CDR3 runs to 16 residues. Trimming took 4 bases from V and 3 from J; bases not matched to a gene: 6. CDR3 region: CASSAIAGGLTDTQYF. The CDR3 DNA follows: TGTGCCAGCAGTGCAATAGCGGGAGGGTTGACAGATACGCAGTATTTT.

The J gene is TRBJ1-1, the V gene TRBV5-1, with D perhaps TRBD1 (5 bases). This CDR3 has 13 residues. The germline V gene encodes CDR1 SGHRS and CDR2 YFSETQ. The ends were cut back, 1 base at V and 10 bases at J, with 14 bases in the middle. CDR3 DNA sequence: TGCGCCAGCAGCTTGAATGGGGACGCACGAGCTTTCTTT. Protein: CASSLNGDARAFF.

This clone showed up just once. The chain uses TRBV19 and TRBJ2-7; TRBD2 matches at 11 bases. The CDR3 runs 16 residues. V trimming: 2 bases; J trimming: 2 bases; junction bases outside the gene matches: 5. Germline V CDR1 and CDR2: LNHDA, SQIVND (reference sequence). The CDR3 here is CASSIRLAGGTYEQYF. As DNA, the CDR3 is TGTGCCAGTAGTATACGCCTAGCGGGAGGCACCTACGAGCAGTACTTC.

V is TRBV5-1 and J is TRBJ2-3; D might be TRBD1 (6 bases). V lost 0 bases to trimming and J lost 4 bases, with 12 bases between them. The CDR3 has 15 residues. Germline V gene lookup returns CDR1 SGHRS and CDR2 YFSETQ. The CDR3 DNA sequence: TGCGCCAGCAGCTTGGGGGGGCAGTCCCCAGATACGCAGTATTTT. Its translation: CASSLGGQSPDTQYF.

This clone was detected a few times. This sequence joins TRBV5-1 and TRBJ2-3; TRBD2 matches 12 bases. V shed 3 bases, J shed 4 bases, and the junction held 15 bases outside the gene matches. There are 19 residues in the CDR3. Germline CDR1 and CDR2: SGHRS and YFSETQ. The DNA of the CDR3 is TGCGCCAGCAGCTATGGACACTCGGAGCTAGCGGGAGGGGCAGATACGCAGTATTTT. This gives the protein CASSYGHSELAGGADTQYF.

The rearrangement joins TRBV19 to TRBJ2-3, with no clear D. This CDR3 has 15 amino acids. The germline V and J ends were trimmed by 5 bases and 3 bases, with 15 bases remaining between them. Germline CDR1 and CDR2: LNHDA and SQIVND (reference sequence). CDR3 amino acids: CASSPLSYKTDTQYF. CDR3 nucleotide sequence: TGTGCCAGTAGTCCCCTTAGCTATAAGACAGATACGCAGTATTTT.

V gene TRBV29-1 combines with J gene TRBJ2-7; 8 bases map to TRBD1. CDR1 and CDR2 from the germline V gene are SQVTM and ANQGSEA. The CDR3 consists of 13 residues. V lost 7 bases and J lost 1; bases outside the gene matches: 6. CDR3 in amino acids: CSAAGGISYEQYF. For the CDR3, the DNA is TGCAGCGCTGCAGGGGGCATTTCCTACGAGCAGTACTTC.

This chain links TRBV5-1 with TRBJ1-2; possibly TRBD1 for D (6 bases). V was shortened by 4 bases and J by 8 bases, with 15 bases between the two germline ends. The CDR3 consists of 13 residues. CDR1 and CDR2 from the germline V gene are SGHRS and YFSETQ. The CDR3 sequence is CASSPPTGKGYTF. The CDR3 DNA reads TGCGCCAGCAGCCCGCCCACAGGGAAGGGCTACACCTTC.

The rearrangement uses TRBV5-1 and TRBJ2-5; 7 bases fit TRBD1. The J call is doubtful: the DNA matches TRBJ2-7 better. CDR1 and CDR2 (germline): SGHRS, YFSETQ. The CDR3 is 13 residues long. The CDR3 loop is CASSSDRADEQYF. The CDR3 bases are TGCGCCAGCAGCTCCGACAGGGCGGACGAGCAGTACTTC.

The chain links TRBV7-5 to TRBJ1-1. TRBV7-5 constitutes a pseudogene. CDR3 length equals 13 residues. The CDR3 coding sequence is TGTGTCAGAAGCTTAGGTATGAACACTGAAGCTTTCTTT. Translated: CVRSLGMNTEAFF.

The chain couples TRBV9 to TRBJ1-3; D gene ambiguous. The CDR3 length is 14 residues. The ends were cut back, 3 bases at V and 0 bases at J, with 7 bases in the middle. Per germline, CDR1 SGDLS and CDR2 YYNGEE. The CDR3 nucleotides are TGTGCCAGCAGCGCGGAGGTCTCTGGAAACACCATATATTTT. Translated: CASSAEVSGNTIYF.

For the CDR3, the DNA is TGTGCCAGCAGTTGGGACTCCCGCACTGAAGCTTTCTTT. This encodes CASSWDSRTEAFF. This sequence joins TRBV6-5 and TRBJ1-1; the D gene is possibly TRBD1 (5 bases). The CDR3 has 13 amino acids. CDR1 MNHEY and CDR2 SVGAGI come from the germline V gene. V was shortened by 4 bases and J by 4 bases, with 10 bases between the two germline ends.

V is TRBV6-1 and J is TRBJ2-7; a weak D match, TRBD2 (5 bases). CDR3 length equals 18 residues. Germline V lookup: CDR1 MNHNS, CDR2 SASEGT. Trimming stripped 1 base from V and 5 bases from J, with 24 bases between. The CDR3 nucleotides read TGTGCCAGCAGTGAAGAGGTGGTGAGGGCTTTTGCGCTCCACGAGCAGTACTTC. Translated, it gives CASSEEVVRAFALHEQYF.

The CDR3 sequence is CASSFRDTRPGGYTF. CDR3 nucleotide sequence: TGTGCCAGCAGTTTCCGGGACACCCGGCCGGGGGGCTACACCTTC. This chain uses TRBV5-5 with TRBJ1-2; tentative D call: TRBD1 (6 bases). Trimming took off 5 bases at V and 8 bases at J, with 22 bases between the two ends. Germline V gene lookup returns CDR1 SGHKS and CDR2 YYEKEE (reference sequence). CDR3 length equals 15 residues.